The rows below give T cell receptor beta chains drawn from one sample of a study of T cells after yellow fever vaccination. TCRdb independently ran MiXCR on the 5' RACE reads; one entry per CDR3 protein. The data show about 400,000 distinct CDR3 sequences, 11% seen once. Sequenced material: PBMCs, taken on the day of the first yellow fever vaccination. These receptors were taken from a man between 18 and 35 years old who received the YFV17D yellow fever vaccine. Both conserved end residues are part of each CDR3. The D gene is left open where the match is weak. Expanded clones are given a class, and other clones once, few, many or no size at all.

D gene	CDR3 length	clone size	V gene	J gene	CDR3 protein	CDR3 DNA
.	15	few	TRBV7-2	TRBJ2-1	CASSKGERVRNEQFF	TGTGCCAGCAGCAAAGGGGAGAGGGTGAGGAATGAGCAGTTCTTC
.	16	.	TRBV7-2	TRBJ2-2	CASSEFGPRNTGELFF	TGTGCCAGCAGCGAATTTGGGCCGAGAAACACCGGGGAGCTGTTTTTT
.	14	few	TRBV15	TRBJ1-1	CATSREVRVTEAFF	TGTGCCACCAGCAGAGAGGTGAGGGTCACTGAAGCTTTCTTT
.	17	.	TRBV7-2	TRBJ2-1	CASSLGLRGPSYNEQFF	TGTGCCAGCAGCTTAGGGCTGAGGGGCCCTTCCTACAATGAGCAGTTCTTC
.	14	few	TRBV7-6	TRBJ2-7	CASSPTGPVYEQYF	TGTGCCAGCAGCCCCACAGGGCCCGTCTACGAGCAGTACTTC
.	17	.	TRBV5-6	TRBJ2-1	CASSYVAALSSYNEQFF	TGTGCCAGCAGCTACGTAGCGGCGCTTAGCTCCTACAATGAGCAGTTCTTC
TRBD2	17	few	TRBV7-8	TRBJ2-3	CASSLTLAGVTTDTQYF	TGTGCCAGCAGCTTAACATTAGCGGGGGTTACCACAGATACGCAGTATTTT
.	13	.	TRBV6-1	TRBJ2-7	CASKKGNLYEQYF	TGTGCCAGCAAAAAAGGGAACCTCTACGAGCAGTACTTC
.	13	.	TRBV5-1	TRBJ2-4	CASSSQGGDIQYF	TGCGCCAGCAGCTCCCAGGGAGGTGACATTCAGTACTTC
.	13	many	TRBV6-2/TRBV6-3	TRBJ2-2	CASSYGGTGELFF	TGTGCCAGCAGTTACGGTGGCACCGGGGAGCTGTTTTTT
.	20	few	TRBV4-3	TRBJ2-2	CASSQEGWLNKGIVTGELFF	TGCGCCAGCAGCCAAGAAGGGTGGCTAAATAAGGGAATCGTCACCGGGGAGCTGTTTTTT
TRBD1	15	few	TRBV7-9	TRBJ2-5	CASRTRDRVQETQYF	TGTGCCAGCAGAACCCGGGACAGAGTCCAAGAGACCCAGTACTTC
.	13	.	TRBV29-1	TRBJ2-5	CSVELGPRETQYF	TGCAGCGTTGAATTAGGTCCACGAGAGACCCAGTACTTC
.	15	few	TRBV7-2	TRBJ2-4	CASSSGDPSLNIQYF	TGTGCCAGCAGCTCAGGGGACCCGTCGCTAAACATTCAGTACTTC
.	13	many	TRBV29-1	TRBJ2-3	CSSKGRITDTQYF	TGCAGCTCAAAGGGACGGATCACAGATACGCAGTATTTT
TRBD2	17	few	TRBV12-3/TRBV12-4	TRBJ2-3	CASSHRLAGGRPDTQYF	TGTGCCAGCAGTCACCGACTAGCGGGGGGGCGACCAGATACGCAGTATTTT
.	12	many	TRBV20-1	TRBJ2-1	CSAWLRNNEQFF	TGCAGTGCTTGGCTGAGGAACAATGAGCAGTTCTTC
TRBD2	17	.	TRBV24-1	TRBJ2-3	CATSDSRPSGGTDTQYF	TGTGCCACCAGTGATTCCCGGCCCAGCGGGGGGACGGATACGCAGTATTTT
.	14	.	TRBV6-5	TRBJ2-1	CASRYRDKDNEQFF	TGTGCCAGCAGGTACCGGGACAAAGACAATGAGCAGTTCTTC
.	14	.	TRBV19	TRBJ2-7	CASSVQGWGLEQYF	TGTGCCAGTAGTGTGCAGGGATGGGGGCTCGAGCAGTACTTC
.	14	.	TRBV23-1	TRBJ2-5	CASWRQMRPETQYF	TGCGCCAGCTGGCGGCAGATGCGCCCTGAGACCCAGTACTTC
.	16	few	TRBV12-3/TRBV12-4	TRBJ2-5	CASSKTVVGGGETQYF	TGTGCCAGCAGTAAAACGGTAGTAGGGGGGGGAGAGACCCAGTACTTC
.	14	.	TRBV20-1	TRBJ2-7	CSAQMGGGGYEQYF	TGCAGTGCCCAGATGGGGGGGGGCGGCTACGAGCAGTACTTC
TRBD1	15	.	TRBV12-3/TRBV12-4	TRBJ1-2	CASSYGTGHDYGYTF	TGTGCCAGCAGTTATGGGACAGGGCATGACTATGGCTACACCTTC
.	17	.	TRBV24-1	TRBJ2-1	CATSDSRWRDRDNEQFF	TGTGCCACCAGTGATTCCAGGTGGAGGGACCGAGACAATGAGCAGTTCTTC
TRBD1	15	.	TRBV27	TRBJ1-4	CASSPRTGRREKLFF	TGTGCCAGCAGTCCCCGGACAGGGCGGAGGGAAAAACTGTTTTTT
.	16	many	TRBV5-1	TRBJ1-3	CASSLGPQSSGNTIYF	TGCGCCAGCAGCTTGGGACCGCAGAGCTCTGGAAACACCATATATTTT
TRBD2	17	.	TRBV6-5	TRBJ2-1	CASSYSASGGSYNEQFF	TGTGCCAGCAGTTACTCGGCGAGCGGGGGATCCTACAATGAGCAGTTCTTC
TRBD1	13	.	TRBV5-4	TRBJ2-2	CASSLGGGGELFF	TGTGCCAGCAGCTTAGGGGGCGGCGGGGAGCTGTTTTTT
.	13	.	TRBV27	TRBJ1-5	CASGIRSNQPQHF	TGTGCCAGCGGCATAAGGTCGAATCAGCCCCAGCATTTT
.	17	few	TRBV13	TRBJ2-2	CASSLEGEGTNTGELFF	TGTGCCAGCAGCTTAGAGGGAGAGGGCACGAACACCGGGGAGCTGTTTTTT
TRBD1	14	few	TRBV20-1	TRBJ2-3	CSARETGWADTQYF	TGCAGTGCTAGAGAGACAGGGTGGGCAGATACGCAGTATTTT
.	14	many	TRBV7-9	TRBJ1-2	CASTPGHQNYGYTF	TGTGCCAGCACCCCGGGACATCAAAACTATGGCTACACCTTC
.	15	few	TRBV12-3/TRBV12-4	TRBJ1-3	CASSSAGHSGNTIYF	TGTGCCAGCAGTTCAGCAGGGCACTCTGGAAACACCATATATTTT
.	16	few	TRBV5-4	TRBJ2-7	CASSGGGRAPSNEQYF	TGTGCCAGCAGCGGGGGGGGCAGGGCCCCATCCAACGAGCAGTACTTC
.	14	.	TRBV20-1	TRBJ1-1	CSARDGGSLTEAFF	TGCAGTGCTAGAGACGGAGGCTCCTTGACCGAAGCTTTCTTT
.	14	many	TRBV4-3	TRBJ2-7	CASSPQGGSGEQYF	TGCGCCAGCAGCCCGCAGGGGGGGTCTGGCGAGCAGTACTTC
.	13	few	TRBV29-1	TRBJ2-1	CSVVGSPYNEQFF	TGCAGCGTTGTAGGGAGTCCCTACAATGAGCAGTTCTTC